This entry concerns a single T cell receptor (beta chain). The antigen remains unidentified. At one boundary the junction diverges from the germline segment, which might be a read error. These data belong to a study of persistence of HIV-infected CD4 T cells. This CDR3 contains 12 residues. In germline, CDR1 is MNHNS, CDR2 SASEGT. Sequencing used immunoSEQ version 4 in survey mode. Data came from immunoSEQ multiplex PCR; TCRdb stores just in-frame clones and leaves some out. The data hold roughly 64,000 clones, with 65% to 75% observed a single time. The stimulus was an HIV-1 Gag 15-mer peptide pool, 0.9 to 1 ug/peptide/mL. CD40L/CD69 double-negative CD45RO-high memory CD4+ T cells were collected.

This material consisted of CD4+ T cells sorted from PBMCs after roughly 19-hour stimulation, taken from a patient who received antiretroviral therapy. V usage is TRBV6-1 and J usage is TRBJ1-5; D remains unclear. The sequence was collected from an adult man with HIV who was CMV-seropositive. The CDR3 loop is CASREGNQPQHF. The CDR3 bases are TGTGCCAGCAGGGAAGGCAATCAGCCCCAGCATTTT.